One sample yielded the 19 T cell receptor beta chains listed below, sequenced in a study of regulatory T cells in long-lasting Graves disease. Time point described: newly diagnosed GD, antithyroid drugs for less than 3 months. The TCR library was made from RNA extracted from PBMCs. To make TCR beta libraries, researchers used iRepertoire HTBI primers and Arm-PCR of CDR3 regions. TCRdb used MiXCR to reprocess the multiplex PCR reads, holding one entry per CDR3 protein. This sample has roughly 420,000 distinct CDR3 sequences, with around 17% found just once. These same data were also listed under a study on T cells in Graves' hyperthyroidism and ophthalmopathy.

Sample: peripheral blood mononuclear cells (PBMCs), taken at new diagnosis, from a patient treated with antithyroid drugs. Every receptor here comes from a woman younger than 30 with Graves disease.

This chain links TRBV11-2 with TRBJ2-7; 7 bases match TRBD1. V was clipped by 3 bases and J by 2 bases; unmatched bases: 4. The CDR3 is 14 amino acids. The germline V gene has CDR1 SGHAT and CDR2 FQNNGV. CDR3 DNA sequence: TGTGCCAGCAGCTTGACGACAGGGACCTACGAGCAGTACTTC. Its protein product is CASSLTTGTYEQYF.

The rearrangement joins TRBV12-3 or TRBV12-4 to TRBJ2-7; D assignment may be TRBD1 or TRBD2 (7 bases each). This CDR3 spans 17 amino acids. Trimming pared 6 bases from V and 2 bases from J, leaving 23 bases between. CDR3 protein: CASRPRGGGGGPYEQYF. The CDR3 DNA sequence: TGTGCCAGCAGACCCAGGGGGGGGGGAGGGGGCCCCTACGAGCAGTACTTC.

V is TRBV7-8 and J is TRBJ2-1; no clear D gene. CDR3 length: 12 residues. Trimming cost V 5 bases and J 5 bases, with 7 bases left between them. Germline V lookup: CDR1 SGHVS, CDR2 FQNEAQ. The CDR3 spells CASSPTNNEQFF. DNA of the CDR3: TGTGCCAGCAGCCCAACAAACAATGAGCAGTTCTTC.

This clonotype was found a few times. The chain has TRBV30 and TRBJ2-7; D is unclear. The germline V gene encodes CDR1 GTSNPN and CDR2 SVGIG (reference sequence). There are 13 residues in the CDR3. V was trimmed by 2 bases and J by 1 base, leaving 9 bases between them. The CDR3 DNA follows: TGTGCCTGGAGTTTCGTCAATTCCTACGAGCAGTACTTC. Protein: CAWSFVNSYEQYF.

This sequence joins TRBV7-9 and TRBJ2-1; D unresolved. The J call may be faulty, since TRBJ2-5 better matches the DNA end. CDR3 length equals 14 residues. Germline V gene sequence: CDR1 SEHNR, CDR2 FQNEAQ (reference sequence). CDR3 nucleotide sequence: TGTGCCAGCAGCTTTAGGGCAGAACAAGAGACCCAGTACTTC. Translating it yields CASSFRAEQETQYF.

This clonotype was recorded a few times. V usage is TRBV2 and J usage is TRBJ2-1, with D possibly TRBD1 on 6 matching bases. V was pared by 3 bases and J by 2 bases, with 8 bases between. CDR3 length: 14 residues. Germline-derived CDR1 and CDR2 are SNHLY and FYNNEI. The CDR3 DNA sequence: TGTGCCAGCAGTGACAGGGGAACCTACAATGAGCAGTTCTTC. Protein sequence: CASSDRGTYNEQFF.

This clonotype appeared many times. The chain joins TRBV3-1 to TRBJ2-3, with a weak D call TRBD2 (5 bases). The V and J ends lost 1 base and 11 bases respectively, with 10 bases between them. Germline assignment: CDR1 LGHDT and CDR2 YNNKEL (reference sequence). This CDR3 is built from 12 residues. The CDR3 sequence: CASSQGYRGQYF. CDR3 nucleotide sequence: TGTGCCAGCAGCCAAGGCTACCGGGGGCAGTATTTT.

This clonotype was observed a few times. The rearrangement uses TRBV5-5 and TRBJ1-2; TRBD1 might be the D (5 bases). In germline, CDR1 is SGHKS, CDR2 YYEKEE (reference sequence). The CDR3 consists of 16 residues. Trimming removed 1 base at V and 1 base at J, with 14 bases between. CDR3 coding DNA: TGTGCCAGCAGCTTGACCTCGTGGGGGGATAACTATGGCTACACCTTC. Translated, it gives CASSLTSWGDNYGYTF.

The CDR3 reads CASRPPGPTDTQYF. The CDR3 DNA is TGTGCCAGCAGACCTCCGGGGCCCACAGATACGCAGTATTTT. The genes are TRBV6-1 and TRBJ2-3, with D tentatively TRBD1 or TRBD2 (5 bases each). Germline loops: CDR1 MNHNS, CDR2 SASEGT. V was clipped by 6 bases and J by 2 bases, with 12 bases between them. CDR3 length equals 14 residues.

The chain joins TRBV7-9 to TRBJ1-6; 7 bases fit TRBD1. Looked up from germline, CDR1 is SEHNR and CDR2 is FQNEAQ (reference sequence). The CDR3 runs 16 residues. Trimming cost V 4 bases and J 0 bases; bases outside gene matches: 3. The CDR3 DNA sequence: TGTGCCAGCAGCTCCGGGACAGTCTCCTATAATTCACCCCTCCACTTT. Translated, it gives CASSSGTVSYNSPLHF.

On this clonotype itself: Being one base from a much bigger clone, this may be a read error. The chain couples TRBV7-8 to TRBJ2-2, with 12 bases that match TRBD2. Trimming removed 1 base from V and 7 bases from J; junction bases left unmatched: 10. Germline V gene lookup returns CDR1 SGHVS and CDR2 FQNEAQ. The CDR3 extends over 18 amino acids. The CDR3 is CASSLGLLAGGYIGELFF. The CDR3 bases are TGTGCCAGCAGCTTAGGGCTGCTAGCGGGAGGGTACATCGGGGAGCTGTTTTTT.

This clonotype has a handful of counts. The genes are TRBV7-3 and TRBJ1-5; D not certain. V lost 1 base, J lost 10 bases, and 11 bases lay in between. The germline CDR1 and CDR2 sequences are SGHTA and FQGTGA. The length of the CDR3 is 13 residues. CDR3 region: CASSLMSGGPQHF. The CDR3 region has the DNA TGTGCCAGCAGCTTAATGTCGGGCGGTCCCCAGCATTTT.

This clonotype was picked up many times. Written as DNA, the CDR3 is TGTGCCAGCAGTTTACCCCGACTAGCGGGAGGGCAGGAGACCCAGTACTTC. Translating gives CASSLPRLAGGQETQYF. The V gene is TRBV27, the J gene TRBJ2-5; 14 bases align to TRBD2. J gave up 5 bases and V 2 bases, and 7 bases lay outside the gene matches. The CDR3 runs 17 residues. CDR1 MNHEY and CDR2 SMNVEV come from the germline V gene (reference sequence).

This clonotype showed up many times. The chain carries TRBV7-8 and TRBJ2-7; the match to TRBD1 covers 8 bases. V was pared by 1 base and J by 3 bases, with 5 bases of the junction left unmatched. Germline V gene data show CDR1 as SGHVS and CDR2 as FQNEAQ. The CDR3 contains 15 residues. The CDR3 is CASSLGTGYYYEQYF. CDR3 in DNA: TGTGCCAGCAGCTTAGGGACAGGGTACTACTACGAGCAGTACTTC.

CDR3 sequence: CASSSNSGRAREQYF. The CDR3 DNA reads TGTGCCAGCAGCTCGAATAGCGGGAGGGCCAGAGAGCAGTACTTC. The chain is built from TRBV7-9 and TRBJ2-7; 11 nucleotides agree with TRBD2. The V segment lost 4 bases and the J segment 7 bases; nucleotides outside the gene matches: 9. Germline CDR1 reads SEHNR; CDR2 reads FQNEAQ (reference sequence). This CDR3 comprises 15 residues.

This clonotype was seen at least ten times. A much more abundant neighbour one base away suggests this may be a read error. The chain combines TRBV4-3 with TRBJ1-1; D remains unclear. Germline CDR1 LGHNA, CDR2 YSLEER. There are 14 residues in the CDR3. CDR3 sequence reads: CASGHAIMNTEAFF. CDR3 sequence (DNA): TGCGCCAGCGGCCACGCCATCATGAACACTGAAGCTTTCTTT.

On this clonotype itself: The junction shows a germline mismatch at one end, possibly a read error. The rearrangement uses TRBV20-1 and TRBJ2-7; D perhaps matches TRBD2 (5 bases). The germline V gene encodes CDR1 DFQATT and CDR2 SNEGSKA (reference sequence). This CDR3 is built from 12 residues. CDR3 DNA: TGCAGTGCAAGAGGGTGGGCCTACGAGCAGTACTTC. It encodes CSARGWAYEQYF.

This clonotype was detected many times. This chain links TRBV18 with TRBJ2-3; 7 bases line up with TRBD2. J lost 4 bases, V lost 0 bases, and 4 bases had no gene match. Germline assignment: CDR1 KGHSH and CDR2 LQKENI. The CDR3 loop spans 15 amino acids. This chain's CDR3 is CASSPPGGFADTQYF. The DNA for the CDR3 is TGTGCCAGCTCACCACCGGGAGGGTTCGCAGATACGCAGTATTTT.

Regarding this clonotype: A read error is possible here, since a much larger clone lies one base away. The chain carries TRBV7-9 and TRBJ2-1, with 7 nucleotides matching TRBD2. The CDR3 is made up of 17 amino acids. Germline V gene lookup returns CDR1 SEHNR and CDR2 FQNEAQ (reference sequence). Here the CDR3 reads CASSLWVGGSSCNEQFF. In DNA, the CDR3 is TGTGCCAGCAGCTTATGGGTGGGAGGGAGCTCCTGCAATGAGCAGTTCTTC.